This T cell receptor (beta chain) was retrieved from a study of T cell changes during pregnancy in multiple sclerosis. Generated by immunoSEQ multiplex PCR, the TCRdb table keeps only in-frame clones and is missing some. The table has some 110,000 clones, under 95% seen once. CDR1 SGHRS and CDR2 YFSETQ come from the germline V gene. V was pared by 2 bases and J by 7 bases, with 9 bases of the junction left unmatched. The CDR3 is 15 residues long. The chain joins TRBV5-1 to TRBJ2-1; 7 positions agree with TRBD1. The specimen comprised peripheral blood, sampled before pregnancy. The receptor comes from a female donor with multiple sclerosis, enrolled in a pregnancy study. The CDR3 loop is CASSFTGESGNEQFF. CDR3 sequence (DNA): TGCGCCAGCAGCTTTACAGGGGAATCGGGTAATGAGCAGTTCTTC.